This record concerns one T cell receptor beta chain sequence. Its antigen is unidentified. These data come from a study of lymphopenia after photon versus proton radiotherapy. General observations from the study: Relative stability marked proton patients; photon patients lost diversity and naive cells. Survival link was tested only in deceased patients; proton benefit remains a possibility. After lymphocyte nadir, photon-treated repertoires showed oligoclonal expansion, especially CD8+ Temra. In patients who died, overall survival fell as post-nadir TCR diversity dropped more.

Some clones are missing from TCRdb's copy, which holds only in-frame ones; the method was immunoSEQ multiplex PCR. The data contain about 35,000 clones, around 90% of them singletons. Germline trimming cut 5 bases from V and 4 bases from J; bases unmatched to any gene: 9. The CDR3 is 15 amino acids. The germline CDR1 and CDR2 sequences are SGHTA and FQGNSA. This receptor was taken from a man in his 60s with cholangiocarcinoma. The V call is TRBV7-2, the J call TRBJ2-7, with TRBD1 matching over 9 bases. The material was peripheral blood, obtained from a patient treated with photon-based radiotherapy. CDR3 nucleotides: TGTGCCAGCAGCGACCCGGGGACAGGGATATACGAGCAGTACTTC. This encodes CASSDPGTGIYEQYF.